This TCR beta chain was profiled in a study of T cell repertoires in cytomegalovirus infection. For the study at large: Public signatures in TCR beta pointed to CMV infection and matching HLA type. Study results and limitations: It was HLA-C-restricted CMV-specific TCR beta clonotypes that dominated the response ex vivo.

There are 15 residues in the CDR3. Trimming took off 4 bases at V and 2 bases at J, with 14 bases between the two ends. CDR1 and CDR2 (germline): LGHNA, YSLEER. For this clonotype: Its antigen remains unidentified.

TCRdb processed the reads anew with MiXCR; each CDR3 protein has one entry. The repertoire holds hundreds of thousands of distinct CDR3 sequences, with less than 35% as singletons. The sequence derives from a human donor in good health (CMV status not recorded). Some clones in this sample may be carry-over from other donors' samples. This rearrangement joins TRBV4-3 to TRBJ1-2; possible D gene TRBD1, 6 bases. Sequenced material: cultured CD8+ T cells from PBMCs, taken from culture after CMV antigen stimulation. In DNA form, the CDR3 reads TGCGCCAGCAGCCCGTCGGACAGTTCCAACTATGGCTACACCTTC. This gives the protein CASSPSDSSNYGYTF.